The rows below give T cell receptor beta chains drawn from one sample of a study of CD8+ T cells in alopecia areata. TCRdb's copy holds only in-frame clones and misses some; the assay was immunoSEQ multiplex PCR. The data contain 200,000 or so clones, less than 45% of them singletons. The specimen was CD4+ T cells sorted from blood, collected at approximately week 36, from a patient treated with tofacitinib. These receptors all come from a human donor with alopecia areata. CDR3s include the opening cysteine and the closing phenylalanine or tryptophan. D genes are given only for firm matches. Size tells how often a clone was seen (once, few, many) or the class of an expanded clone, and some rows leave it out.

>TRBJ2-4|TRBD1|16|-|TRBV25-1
TGTGCCAGCAGTGTGGCAGGACAGGGGACCGAAAACATTCAGTACTTC
CASSVAGQGTENIQYF
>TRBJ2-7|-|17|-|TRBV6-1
TGTGCCAGCAGTGAAGTTTACGCGGCCTACGAGGCCTACGAGCAGTACTTC
CASSEVYAAYEAYEQYF
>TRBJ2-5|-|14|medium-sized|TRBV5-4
TGTGCCAGCAGCTTCCCTGACAGGCAAGAGACCCAGTACTTC
CASSFPDRQETQYF
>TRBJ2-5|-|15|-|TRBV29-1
TGCAGCGTGGAGATAGGAAACAGTTATCAAGAGACCCAGTACTTC
CSVEIGNSYQETQYF
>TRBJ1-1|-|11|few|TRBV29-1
TGCAGCGTAGGTCACTACACTGAAGCTTTCTTT
CSVGHYTEAFF
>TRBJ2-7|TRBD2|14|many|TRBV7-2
TGTGCCAGCATCCTAGCGGGAATGGCCTACGAGCAGTACTTC
CASILAGMAYEQYF
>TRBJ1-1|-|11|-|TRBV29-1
TGCAGCGTTTCAAGGGACACTGAAGCTTTCTTT
CSVSRDTEAFF
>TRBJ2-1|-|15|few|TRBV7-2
TGTGCCAGCAGCTTAAAGACGAACACGTACAATGAGCAGTTCTTC
CASSLKTNTYNEQFF
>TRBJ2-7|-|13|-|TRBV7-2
TGTGCCAGCAGTAAGGGGCTAGCCAACGAGCAGTACTTC
CASSKGLANEQYF
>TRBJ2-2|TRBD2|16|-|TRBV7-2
TGTGCCAGCAGCTTAGCAGGGACTAGCGGGACCGGGGAGCTGTTTTTT
CASSLAGTSGTGELFF
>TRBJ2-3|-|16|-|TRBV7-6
TGTGCCAGCAGCTTAGACGGCTTAACTAGCACAGATACGCAGTATTTT
CASSLDGLTSTDTQYF
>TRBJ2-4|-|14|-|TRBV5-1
TGCGCCAGCAGCCTGGAAGCAGCCAAAAACATTCAGTACTTC
CASSLEAAKNIQYF
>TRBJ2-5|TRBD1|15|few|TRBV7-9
TGTGCCAGCAGCTGGGACAGGGGGTACCAAGAGACCCAGTACTTC
CASSWDRGYQETQYF
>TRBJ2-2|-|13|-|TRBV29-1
TGCAGCGTTGAAGTGGGAGGCTCAGGGGAGCTGTTTTTT
CSVEVGGSGELFF
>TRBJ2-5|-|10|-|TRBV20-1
TGCAGTGCGGGGAAAGAGACCCAGTACTTC
CSAGKETQYF
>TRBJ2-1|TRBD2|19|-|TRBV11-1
TGTGCCAGCAGCCATCTCGGCGGGACTAGCGGGAGAAGCGGCAATGAGCAGTTCTTC
CASSHLGGTSGRSGNEQFF
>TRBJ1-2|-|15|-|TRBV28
TGTGCCAGCAGTTTAAGTCCCCGTAATAACTATGGCTACACCTTC
CASSLSPRNNYGYTF
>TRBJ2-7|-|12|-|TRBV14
TGTGCCAGCAGCCAACGCCCCTACGAGCAGTACTTC
CASSQRPYEQYF
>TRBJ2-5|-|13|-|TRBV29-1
TGCAGCGTTCGGGTCTCTACACAAGAGACCCAGTACTTC
CSVRVSTQETQYF
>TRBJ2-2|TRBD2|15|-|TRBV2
TGTGCCAGCACCGGGACTAGCGTGGGCACCGGGGAGCTGTTTTTT
CASTGTSVGTGELFF
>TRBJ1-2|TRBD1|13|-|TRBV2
TGTGCCAGCAGGAGACAGGGGTTGGGTGGCTACACCTTC
CASRRQGLGGYTF
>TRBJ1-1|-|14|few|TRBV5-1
TGCGCCAGCAGCTTGACAGGAGCGAACACTGAAGCTTTCTTT
CASSLTGANTEAFF
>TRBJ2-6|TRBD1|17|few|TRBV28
TGTGCCAGCAGTTCAGGACAGGGTGGCTCTGGGGCCAACGTCCTGACTTTC
CASSSGQGGSGANVLTF
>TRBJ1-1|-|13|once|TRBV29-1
TGCAGCGTTGAAACAGGCGGGAACACTGAAGCTTTCTTT
CSVETGGNTEAFF
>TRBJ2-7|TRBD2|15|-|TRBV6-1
TGTGCCAGCAGCTCCACCCGAGCGGGAGGGTCCGAGCAGTACTTC
CASSSTRAGGSEQYF
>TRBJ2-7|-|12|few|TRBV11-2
TGTGCCAGCAGCTTAGGGGAGTACGAGCAGTACTTC
CASSLGEYEQYF
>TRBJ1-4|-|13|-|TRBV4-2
TGTGCCAGCAGCCGGGGCGCGAATGAAAAACTGTTTTTT
CASSRGANEKLFF
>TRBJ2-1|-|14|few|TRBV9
TGTGCCAGCAGCACGCGGGATCTGAAGGGTGAGCAGTTCTTC
CASSTRDLKGEQFF